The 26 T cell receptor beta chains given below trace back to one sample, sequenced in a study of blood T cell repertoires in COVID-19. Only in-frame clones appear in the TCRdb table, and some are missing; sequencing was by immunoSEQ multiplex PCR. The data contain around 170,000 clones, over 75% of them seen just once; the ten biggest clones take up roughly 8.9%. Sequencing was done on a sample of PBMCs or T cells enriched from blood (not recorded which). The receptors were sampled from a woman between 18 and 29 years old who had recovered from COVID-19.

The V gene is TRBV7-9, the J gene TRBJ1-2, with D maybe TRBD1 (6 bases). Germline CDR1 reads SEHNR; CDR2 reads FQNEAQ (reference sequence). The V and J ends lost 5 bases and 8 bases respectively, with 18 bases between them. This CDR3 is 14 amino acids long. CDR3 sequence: CASSGQTGIRGYTF. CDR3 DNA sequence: TGTGCCAGCAGCGGACAAACAGGGATTCGGGGCTACACCTTC.

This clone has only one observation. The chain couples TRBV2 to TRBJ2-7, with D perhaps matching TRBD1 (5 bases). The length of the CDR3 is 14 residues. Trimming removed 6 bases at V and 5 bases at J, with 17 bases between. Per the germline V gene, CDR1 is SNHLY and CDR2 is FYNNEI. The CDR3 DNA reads TGTGCCAGCAGACCGACGACAGTGCTAGACGAGCAGTACTTC. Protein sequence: CASRPTTVLDEQYF.

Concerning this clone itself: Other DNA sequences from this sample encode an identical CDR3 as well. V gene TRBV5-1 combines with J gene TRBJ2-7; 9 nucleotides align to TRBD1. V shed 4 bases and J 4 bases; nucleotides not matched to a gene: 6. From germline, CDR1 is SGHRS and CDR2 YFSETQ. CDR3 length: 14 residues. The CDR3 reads CASSMGQGGYEQYF. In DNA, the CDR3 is TGCGCCAGCAGCATGGGACAGGGTGGTTACGAGCAGTACTTC. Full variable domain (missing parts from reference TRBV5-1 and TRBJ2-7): KAGVTQTPRYLIKTRGQQVTLSCSPISGHRSVSWYQQTPGQGLQFLFEYFSETQRNKGNFPGRFSGRQFSNSRSEMNVSTLELGDSALYLCASSMGQGGYEQYFGPGTRLTVT.

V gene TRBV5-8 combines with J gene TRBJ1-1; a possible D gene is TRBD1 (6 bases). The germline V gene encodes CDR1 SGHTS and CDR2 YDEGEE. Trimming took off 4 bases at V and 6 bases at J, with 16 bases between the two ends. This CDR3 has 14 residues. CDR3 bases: TGTGCCAGCAGCCCCACGGCCAGGGGTTCTGAAGCTTTCTTT. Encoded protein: CASSPTARGSEAFF.

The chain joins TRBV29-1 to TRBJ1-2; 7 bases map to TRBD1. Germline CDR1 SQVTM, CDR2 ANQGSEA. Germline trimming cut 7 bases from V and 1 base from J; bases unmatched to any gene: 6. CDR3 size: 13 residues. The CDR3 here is CSGGTGVNYGYTF. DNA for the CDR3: TGCAGCGGGGGAACAGGGGTTAACTATGGCTACACCTTC.

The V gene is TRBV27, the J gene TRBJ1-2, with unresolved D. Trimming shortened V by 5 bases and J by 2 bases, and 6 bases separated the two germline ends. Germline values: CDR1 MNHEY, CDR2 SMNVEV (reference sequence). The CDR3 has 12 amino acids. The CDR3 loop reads CASSSTNYGYTF. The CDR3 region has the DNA TGTGCCAGCAGTAGCACGAACTATGGCTACACCTTC.

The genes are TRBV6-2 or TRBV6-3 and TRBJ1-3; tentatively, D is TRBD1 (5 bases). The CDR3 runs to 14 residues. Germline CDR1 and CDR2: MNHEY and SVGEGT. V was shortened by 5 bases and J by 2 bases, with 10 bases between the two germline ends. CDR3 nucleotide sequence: TGTGCCAGCAGTAAACAGGCGGCTGGAAACACCATATATTTT. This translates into CASSKQAAGNTIYF.

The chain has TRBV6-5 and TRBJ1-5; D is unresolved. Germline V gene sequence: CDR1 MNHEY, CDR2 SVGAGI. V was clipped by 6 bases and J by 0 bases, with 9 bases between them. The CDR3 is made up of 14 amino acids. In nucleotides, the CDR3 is TGTGCCAGCAGCTTTAGATATAGCAATCAGCCCCAGCATTTT. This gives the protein CASSFRYSNQPQHF.

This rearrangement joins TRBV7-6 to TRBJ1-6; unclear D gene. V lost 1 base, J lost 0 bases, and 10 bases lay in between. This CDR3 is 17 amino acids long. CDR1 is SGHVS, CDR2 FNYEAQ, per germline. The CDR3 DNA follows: TGTGCCAGCAGCTTAGGGGCCGCGAACTCCTATAATTCACCCCTCCACTTT. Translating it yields CASSLGAANSYNSPLHF.

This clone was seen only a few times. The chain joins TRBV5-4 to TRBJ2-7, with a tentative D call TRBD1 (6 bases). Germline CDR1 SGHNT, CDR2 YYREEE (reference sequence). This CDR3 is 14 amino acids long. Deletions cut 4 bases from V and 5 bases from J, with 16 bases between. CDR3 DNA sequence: TGTGCCAGCAGCCTAACTCAGGGGTCCCACGAGCAGTACTTC. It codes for CASSLTQGSHEQYF.

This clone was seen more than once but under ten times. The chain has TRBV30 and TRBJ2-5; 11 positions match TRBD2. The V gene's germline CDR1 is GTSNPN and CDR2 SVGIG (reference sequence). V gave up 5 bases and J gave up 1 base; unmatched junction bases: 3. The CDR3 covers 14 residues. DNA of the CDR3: TGTGCCTGGTCGACTAGCGGGACCCAAGAGACCCAGTACTTC. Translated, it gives CAWSTSGTQETQYF.

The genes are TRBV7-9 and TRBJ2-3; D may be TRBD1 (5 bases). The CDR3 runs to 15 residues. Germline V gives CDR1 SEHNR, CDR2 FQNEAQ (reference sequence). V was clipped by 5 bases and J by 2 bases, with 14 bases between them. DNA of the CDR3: TGTGCCAGCAGCCCCCAGGGAACCGTCACAGATACGCAGTATTTT. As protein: CASSPQGTVTDTQYF.

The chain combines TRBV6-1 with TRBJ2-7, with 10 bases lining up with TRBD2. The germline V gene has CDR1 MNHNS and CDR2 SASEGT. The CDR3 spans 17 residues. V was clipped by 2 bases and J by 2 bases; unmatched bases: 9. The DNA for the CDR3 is TGTGCCAGCAGTGAAATTGCGCGACTAGCGGGTGCCTACGAGCAGTACTTC. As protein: CASSEIARLAGAYEQYF.

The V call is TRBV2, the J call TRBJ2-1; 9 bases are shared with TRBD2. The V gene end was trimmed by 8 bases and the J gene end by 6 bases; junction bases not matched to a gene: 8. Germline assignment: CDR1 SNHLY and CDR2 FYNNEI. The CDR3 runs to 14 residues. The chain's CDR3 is CASRRWTSANEQFF. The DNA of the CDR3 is TGTGCCAGCCGCCGGTGGACTAGCGCCAATGAGCAGTTCTTC.

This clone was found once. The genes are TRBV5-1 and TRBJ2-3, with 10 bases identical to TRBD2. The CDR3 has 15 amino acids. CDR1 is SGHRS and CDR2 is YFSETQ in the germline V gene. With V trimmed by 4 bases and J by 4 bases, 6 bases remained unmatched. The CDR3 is CASSLERGGPDTQYF. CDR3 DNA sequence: TGCGCCAGCAGCCTAGAGCGGGGGGGCCCAGATACGCAGTATTTT. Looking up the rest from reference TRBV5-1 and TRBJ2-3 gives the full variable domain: KAGVTQTPRYLIKTRGQQVTLSCSPISGHRSVSWYQQTPGQGLQFLFEYFSETQRNKGNFPGRFSGRQFSNSRSEMNVSTLELGDSALYLCASSLERGGPDTQYFGPGTRLTVL.

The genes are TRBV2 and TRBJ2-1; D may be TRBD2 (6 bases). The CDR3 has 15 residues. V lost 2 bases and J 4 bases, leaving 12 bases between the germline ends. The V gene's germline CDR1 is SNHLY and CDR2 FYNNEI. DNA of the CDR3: TGTGCCAGCAGTGAACTCGGGAGTGGGTACAATGAGCAGTTCTTC. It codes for CASSELGSGYNEQFF.

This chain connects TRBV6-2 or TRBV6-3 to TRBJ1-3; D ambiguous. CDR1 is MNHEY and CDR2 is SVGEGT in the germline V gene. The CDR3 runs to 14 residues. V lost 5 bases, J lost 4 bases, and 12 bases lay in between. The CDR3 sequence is CASSPPPRGNTIYF. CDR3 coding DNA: TGTGCCAGCAGTCCCCCGCCGAGAGGAAACACCATATATTTT.

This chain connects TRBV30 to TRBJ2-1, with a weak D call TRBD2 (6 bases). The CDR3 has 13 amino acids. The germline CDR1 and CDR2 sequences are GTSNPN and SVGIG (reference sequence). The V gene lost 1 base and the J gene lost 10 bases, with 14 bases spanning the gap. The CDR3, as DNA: TGTGCCTGGAGTGATGGGAGGTTGGGAGAGCAGTTCTTC. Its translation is CAWSDGRLGEQFF.

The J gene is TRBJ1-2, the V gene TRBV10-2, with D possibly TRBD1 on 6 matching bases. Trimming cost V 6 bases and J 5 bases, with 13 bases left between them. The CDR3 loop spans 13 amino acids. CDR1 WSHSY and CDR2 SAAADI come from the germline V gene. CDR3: CASRAGAMYGYTF. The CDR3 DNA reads TGCGCCAGCAGGGCGGGGGCGATGTATGGCTACACCTTC.

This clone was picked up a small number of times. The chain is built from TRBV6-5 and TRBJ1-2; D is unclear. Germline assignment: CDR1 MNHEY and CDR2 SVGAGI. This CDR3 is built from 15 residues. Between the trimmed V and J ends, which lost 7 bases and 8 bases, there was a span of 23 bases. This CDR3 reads CASTPMAGGGWGYTF. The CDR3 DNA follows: TGTGCCAGCACCCCCATGGCGGGTGGTGGATGGGGCTACACCTTC.

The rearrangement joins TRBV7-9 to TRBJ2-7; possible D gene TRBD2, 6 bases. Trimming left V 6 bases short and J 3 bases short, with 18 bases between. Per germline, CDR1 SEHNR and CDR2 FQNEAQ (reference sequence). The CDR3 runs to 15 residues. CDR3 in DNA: TGTGCCAGCAGTTCTTCCTTGGCGGGAAGCTACGAGCAGTACTTC. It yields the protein CASSSSLAGSYEQYF.

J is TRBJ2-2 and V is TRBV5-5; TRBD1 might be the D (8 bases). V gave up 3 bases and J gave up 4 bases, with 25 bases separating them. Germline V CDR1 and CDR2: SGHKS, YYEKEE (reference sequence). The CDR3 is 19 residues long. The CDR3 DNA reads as TGTGCCAGCAGCTCTGCCCGAGGGAGGGGGACAGGACGCACCGGGGAGCTGTTTTTT. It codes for CASSSARGRGTGRTGELFF.

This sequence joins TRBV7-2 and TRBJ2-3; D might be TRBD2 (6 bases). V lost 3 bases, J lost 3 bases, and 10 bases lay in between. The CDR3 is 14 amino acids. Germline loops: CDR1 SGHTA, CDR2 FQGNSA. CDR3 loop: CASSFQRGTDTQYF. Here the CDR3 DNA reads TGTGCCAGCAGCTTCCAACGGGGGACAGATACGCAGTATTTT. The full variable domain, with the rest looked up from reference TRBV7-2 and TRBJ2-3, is GAGVSQSPSNKVTEKGKDVELRCDPISGHTALYWYRQSLGQGLEFLIYFQGNSAPDKSGLPSDRFSAERTGGSVSTLTIQRTQQEDSAVYLCASSFQRGTDTQYFGPGTRLTVL.

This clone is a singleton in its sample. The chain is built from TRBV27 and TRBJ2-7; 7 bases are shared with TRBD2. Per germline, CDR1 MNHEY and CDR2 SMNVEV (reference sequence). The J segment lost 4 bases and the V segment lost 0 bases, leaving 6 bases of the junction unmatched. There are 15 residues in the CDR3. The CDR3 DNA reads TGTGCCAGCAGTTTATCACTAACGGGAGGTTACGAGCAGTACTTC. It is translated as CASSLSLTGGYEQYF.

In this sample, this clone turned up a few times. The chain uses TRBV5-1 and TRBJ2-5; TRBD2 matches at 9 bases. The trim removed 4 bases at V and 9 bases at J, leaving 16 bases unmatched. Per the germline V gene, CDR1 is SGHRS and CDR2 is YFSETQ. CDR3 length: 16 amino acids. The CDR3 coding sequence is TGCGCCAGCAGCCCAGACCTTGGACAGCGCGGGGGGGCCCAGTACTTC. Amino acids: CASSPDLGQRGGAQYF.

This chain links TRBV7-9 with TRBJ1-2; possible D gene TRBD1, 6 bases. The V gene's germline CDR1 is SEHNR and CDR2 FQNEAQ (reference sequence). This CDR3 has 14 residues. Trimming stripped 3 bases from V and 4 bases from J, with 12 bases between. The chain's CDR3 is CASSLESGVYGYTF. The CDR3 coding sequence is TGTGCCAGCAGCTTGGAGTCAGGGGTCTATGGCTACACCTTC. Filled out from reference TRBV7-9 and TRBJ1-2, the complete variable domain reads DTGVSQNPRHKITKRGQNVTFRCDPISEHNRLYWYRQTLGQGPEFLTYFQNEAQLEKSRLLSDRFSAERPKGSFSTLEIQRTEQGDSAMYLCASSLESGVYGYTFGSGTRLTVV.